This T cell receptor beta chain stems from a study of shared clonotypes between healthy human individuals. The overall study: CD8 memory received one plate per donor, CD8 naive two, CD4 memory three and CD4 naive three. Findings and limits, study-wide: Compared with memory subsets, naive subsets generally had larger estimated richness.

Germline assignment: CDR1 SGDLS and CDR2 YYNGEE. The CDR3 has 15 amino acids. Trimming left V 4 bases short and J 3 bases short, with 16 bases between. Roughly 33,000 T cell genomes, or 200 ng DNA, went into the sorted-subset replicate PCRs. The assay was immunoSEQ multiplex PCR, and TCRdb's table has in-frame clones only and misses some. The table has under 2.5 million clones, 80% to 95% seen once; the top ten hold about 0.41%. As to this clone: Its matching antigen is unknown.

The specimen was naive CD4+ T cells from PBMCs. The sample's subset: CD45RA+ positively selected. The receptor was isolated from a man aged 18 to 30 in good health. Some clones in this sample may be carry-over from other donors' samples. V usage is TRBV9 and J usage is TRBJ1-2; a weak D match, TRBD1 (5 bases). CDR3 sequence reads: CASSPSSTAHYGYTF. Written as DNA, the CDR3 is TGTGCCAGCAGCCCCTCTTCGACAGCCCACTATGGCTACACCTTC. Based on the CDR3 plus reference TRBV9 and TRBJ1-2, the full variable domain is DSGVTQTPKHLITATGQRVTLRCSPRSGDLSVYWYQQSLDQGLQFLIQYYNGEERAKGNILERFSAQQFPDLHSELNLSSLELGDSALYFCASSPSSTAHYGYTFGSGTRLTVV.